These 8 T cell receptor beta chains came from one sample sequenced in a study of T cells in Graves' hyperthyroidism and ophthalmopathy. The investigators amplified TCR beta CDR3 regions from RNA transcripts. With the HTBI primer set, the TCR CDR3 went through a first round of RT-PCR. TCRdb independently ran MiXCR on the multiplex PCR reads; one entry per CDR3 protein. Of approximately 380,000 distinct CDR3 sequences in the sample, approximately 17% were seen once. Sequences were obtained from blood. The receptors were sampled from a man aged 18 to 30 with Graves' ophthalmopathy.

V and J are TRBV27 and TRBJ2-7, with 9 bases identical to TRBD2. Germline V CDR1 and CDR2: MNHEY, SMNVEV (reference sequence). The length of the CDR3 is 18 residues. V dropped 2 bases and J dropped 1; count of bases not matched to a gene: 12. The CDR3 DNA follows: TGTGCCAGCAGTTTAGTGCGGGGGGGTCGGAGCGGGTCCTACGAGCAGTACTTC. This codes for CASSLVRGGRSGSYEQYF.

V and J are TRBV20-1 and TRBJ2-7; TRBD2 matches 11 bases. The germline gives CDR1 DFQATT, CDR2 SNEGSKA (reference sequence). The junction had 11 bases not matched to a gene; V was cut back by 5 bases and J by 5 bases. The CDR3 has 15 amino acids. The CDR3 here is CSAPASGGRGNEQYF. The DNA of the CDR3 is TGCAGTGCTCCCGCTAGCGGGGGGAGAGGGAACGAGCAGTACTTC.

This clonotype showed up many times. This sequence joins TRBV2 and TRBJ1-5; perhaps TRBD1 as D (5 bases). This CDR3 is built from 13 residues. With 5 bases removed from V and 3 bases from J, the gap between germline ends came to 8 bases. Germline CDR1 reads SNHLY; CDR2 reads FYNNEI. The chain's CDR3 is CASSKTDNQPQHF. CDR3 DNA sequence: TGTGCCAGCAGTAAGACAGACAATCAGCCCCAGCATTTT.

This clonotype was seen a handful of times. V gene TRBV15 combines with J gene TRBJ2-7, with 9 bases matching TRBD1. Germline CDR1 LNHNV, CDR2 YYDKDF (reference sequence). With 5 bases clipped from V and 2 bases from J, the junction kept 4 bases outside the gene matches. The CDR3 has 14 residues. The CDR3 region has the DNA TGTGCCACCAGCGAAAGGGACAGGGCCTACGAGCAGTACTTC. Amino acid sequence: CATSERDRAYEQYF.

This clonotype was seen many times. This chain uses TRBV6-5 with TRBJ2-1; the match to TRBD1 covers 8 bases. The CDR3 runs 15 residues. Germline assignment: CDR1 MNHEY and CDR2 SVGAGI. The V gene end was trimmed by 0 bases and the J gene end by 6 bases; junction bases not matched to a gene: 4. CDR3 in amino acids: CASSYSGTGSNEQFF. The CDR3 DNA is TGTGCCAGCAGTTACTCTGGGACAGGTAGCAATGAGCAGTTCTTC.

This clonotype was picked up many times. The chain combines TRBV24-1 with TRBJ2-5, with D uncertain. Germline CDR1 KGHDR, CDR2 SFDVKD. The CDR3 spans 14 residues. Trimming shortened V by 5 bases and J by 5 bases, and 14 bases separated the two germline ends. CDR3: CATSGSPLWETQYF. The CDR3 coding sequence is TGTGCCACCAGTGGGTCCCCCTTGTGGGAGACCCAGTACTTC.

This clonotype was detected only a few times. The chain is built from TRBV19 and TRBJ1-2, with 7 bases lining up with TRBD1. This CDR3 contains 16 residues. V shed 6 bases and J 4 bases; nucleotides not matched to a gene: 14. Germline CDR1 LNHDA, CDR2 SQIVND (reference sequence). As DNA, the CDR3 is TGTGCCAGTAGCCCCGACGGGACAGTACTTCCCTATGGCTACACCTTC. It specifies CASSPDGTVLPYGYTF.

This clonotype was seen at least ten times. V is TRBV6-1 and J is TRBJ2-3; 9 bases are shared with TRBD2. The V and J ends lost 6 bases and 4 bases, in that order; junction bases with no gene match: 11. The CDR3 is 16 amino acids. CDR1 and CDR2 (germline): MNHNS, SASEGT. CDR3: CASRFRGAGGADTQYF. The CDR3 DNA follows: TGTGCCAGCAGATTCCGGGGGGCGGGGGGGGCAGATACGCAGTATTTT.